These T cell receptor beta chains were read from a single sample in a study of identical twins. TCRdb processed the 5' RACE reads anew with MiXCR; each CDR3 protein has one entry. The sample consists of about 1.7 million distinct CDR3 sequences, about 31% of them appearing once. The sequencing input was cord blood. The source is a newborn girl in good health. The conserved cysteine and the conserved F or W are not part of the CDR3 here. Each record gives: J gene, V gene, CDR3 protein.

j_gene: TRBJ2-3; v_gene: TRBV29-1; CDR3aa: SVHGTSGTHTDTQY
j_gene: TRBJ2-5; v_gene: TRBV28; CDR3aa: ASSALAVQETQY
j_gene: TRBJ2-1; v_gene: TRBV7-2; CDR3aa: ASSFGRRTSGLGSYNEQF
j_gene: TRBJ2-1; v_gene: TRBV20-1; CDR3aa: SARDQEKLFGLDEQF
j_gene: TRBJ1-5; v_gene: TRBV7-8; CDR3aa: ASSTQTGQGPYSNQPQH
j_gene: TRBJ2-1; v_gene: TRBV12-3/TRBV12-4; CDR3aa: ASSFPKLDNEQF
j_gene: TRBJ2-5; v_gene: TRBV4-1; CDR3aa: ASSQGSPQETQY
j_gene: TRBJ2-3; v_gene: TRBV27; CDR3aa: ASRVFSGGASSTDTQY
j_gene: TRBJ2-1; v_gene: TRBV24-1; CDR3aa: ATSDWSGNNEQF
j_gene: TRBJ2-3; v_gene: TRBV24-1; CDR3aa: ATSDWREGTDTQY
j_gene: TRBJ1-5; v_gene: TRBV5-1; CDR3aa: ASSLGPIVYSDSNQPQH
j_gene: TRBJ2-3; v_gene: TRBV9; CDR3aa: ASSAYLLAGERDTQY
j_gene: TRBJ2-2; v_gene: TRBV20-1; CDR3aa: SAISGGSTGELF
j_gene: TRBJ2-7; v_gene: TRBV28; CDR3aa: ASSPPGTSGREQY
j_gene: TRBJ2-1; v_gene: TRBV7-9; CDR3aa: ASRRPSGGNNEQF
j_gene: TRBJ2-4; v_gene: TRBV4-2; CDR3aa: ASSPGEVLAKNIQY
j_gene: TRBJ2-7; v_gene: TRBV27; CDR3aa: ASSSHHLGTSGSSYEQY
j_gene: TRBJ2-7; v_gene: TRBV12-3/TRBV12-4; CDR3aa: ASSLPRDRGWLQY
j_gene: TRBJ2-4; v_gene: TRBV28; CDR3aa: ASSQGPLEAKNIQY
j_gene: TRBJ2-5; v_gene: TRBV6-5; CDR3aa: ASRGRAAQETQY